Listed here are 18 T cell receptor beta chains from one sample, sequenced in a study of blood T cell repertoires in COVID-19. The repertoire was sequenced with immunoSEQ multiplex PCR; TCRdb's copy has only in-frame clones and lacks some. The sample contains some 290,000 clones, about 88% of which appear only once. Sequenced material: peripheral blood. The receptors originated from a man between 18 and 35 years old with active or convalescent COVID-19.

The CDR3 DNA follows: TGTGCCAGCAGCGAGGAGGCAGGTCCAGGGCCCCAGCATTTT. It codes for CASSEEAGPGPQHF. This chain joins TRBV9 and TRBJ1-5, with unresolved D. The CDR3 is made up of 14 amino acids. Germline V gives CDR1 SGDLS, CDR2 YYNGEE. The germline V and J ends were trimmed by 3 bases and 9 bases, with 16 bases remaining between them.

The CDR3 loop is CASSISYEQYF. CDR3 sequence (DNA): TGTGCCAGCAGCATCAGTTACGAGCAGTACTTC. The chain recombines TRBV11-2 with TRBJ2-7; D ambiguous. V was shortened by 5 bases and J by 4 bases, with 6 bases between the two germline ends. There are 11 residues in the CDR3. The germline CDR1 and CDR2 sequences are SGHAT and FQNNGV.

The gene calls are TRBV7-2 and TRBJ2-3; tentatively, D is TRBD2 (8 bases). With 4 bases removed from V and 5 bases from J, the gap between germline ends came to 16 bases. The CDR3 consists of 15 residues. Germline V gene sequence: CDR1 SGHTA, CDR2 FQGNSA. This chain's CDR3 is CASSSYSGTEDTQYF. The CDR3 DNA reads TGTGCCAGCAGCTCCTATAGCGGGACAGAAGATACGCAGTATTTT.

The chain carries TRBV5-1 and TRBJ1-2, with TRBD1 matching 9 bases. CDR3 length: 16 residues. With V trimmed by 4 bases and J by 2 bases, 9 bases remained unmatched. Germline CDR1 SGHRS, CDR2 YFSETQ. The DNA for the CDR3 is TGCGCCAGCAGCCACGATGGAACAGGGGGCAACTATGGCTACACCTTC. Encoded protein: CASSHDGTGGNYGYTF.

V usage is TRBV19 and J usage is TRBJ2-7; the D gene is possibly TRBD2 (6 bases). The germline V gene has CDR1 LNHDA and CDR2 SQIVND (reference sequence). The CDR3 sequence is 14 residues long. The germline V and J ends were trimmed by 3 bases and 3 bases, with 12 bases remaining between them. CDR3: CASSISLASYEQYF. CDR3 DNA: TGTGCCAGTAGTATCAGTCTAGCGAGCTACGAGCAGTACTTC.

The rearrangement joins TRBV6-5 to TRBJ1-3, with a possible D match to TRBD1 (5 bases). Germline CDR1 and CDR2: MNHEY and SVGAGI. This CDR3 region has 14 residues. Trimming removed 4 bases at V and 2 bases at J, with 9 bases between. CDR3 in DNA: TGTGCCAGCAGTTCGACAGAAACTGGAAACACCATATATTTT. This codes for CASSSTETGNTIYF.

The CDR3 spells CASSQLEGLAKNIQYF. For the CDR3, the DNA is TGCGCCAGCAGCCAATTGGAGGGTCTAGCCAAAAACATTCAGTACTTC. This chain uses TRBV4-1 with TRBJ2-4, with D possibly being TRBD2 (6 bases). V lost 2 bases and J lost 0, with 11 bases in between. Germline lookup yields CDR1 MGHRA and CDR2 YSYEKL. The CDR3 loop spans 16 amino acids.

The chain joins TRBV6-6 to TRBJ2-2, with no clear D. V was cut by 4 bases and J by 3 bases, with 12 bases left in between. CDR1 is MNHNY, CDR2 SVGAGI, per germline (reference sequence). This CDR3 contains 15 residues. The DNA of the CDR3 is TGTGCCAGCAGTTCCCCCCAGGCCTACACCGGGGAGCTGTTTTTT. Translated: CASSSPQAYTGELFF.

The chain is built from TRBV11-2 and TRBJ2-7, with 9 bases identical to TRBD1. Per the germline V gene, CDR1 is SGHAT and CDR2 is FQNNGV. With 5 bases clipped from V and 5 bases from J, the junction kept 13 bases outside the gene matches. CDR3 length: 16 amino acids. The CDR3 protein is CASSLQTGTGFNEQYF. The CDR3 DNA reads TGTGCCAGCAGCCTACAAACCGGGACAGGGTTCAACGAGCAGTACTTC.

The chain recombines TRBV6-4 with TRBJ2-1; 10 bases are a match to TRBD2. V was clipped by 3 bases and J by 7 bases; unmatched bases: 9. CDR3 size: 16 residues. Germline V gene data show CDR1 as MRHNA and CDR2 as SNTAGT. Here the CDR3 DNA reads TGTGCCAGCAGTGAGGCGAGCGGGGGGGCCGCGAATGAGCAGTTCTTC. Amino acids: CASSEASGGAANEQFF.

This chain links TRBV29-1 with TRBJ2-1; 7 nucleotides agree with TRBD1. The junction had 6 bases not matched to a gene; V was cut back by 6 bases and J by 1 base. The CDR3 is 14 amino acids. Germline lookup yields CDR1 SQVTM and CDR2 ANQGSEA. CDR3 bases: TGCAGCGTCGGACGACAGGGTTCCTACAATGAGCAGTTCTTC. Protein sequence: CSVGRQGSYNEQFF.

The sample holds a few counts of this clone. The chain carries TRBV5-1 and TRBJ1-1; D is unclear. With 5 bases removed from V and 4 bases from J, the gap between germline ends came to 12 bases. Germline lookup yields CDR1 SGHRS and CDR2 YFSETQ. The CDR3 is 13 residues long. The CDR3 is CASSIFSSTEAFF. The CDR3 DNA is TGCGCCAGCAGTATATTTAGTAGCACTGAAGCTTTCTTT.

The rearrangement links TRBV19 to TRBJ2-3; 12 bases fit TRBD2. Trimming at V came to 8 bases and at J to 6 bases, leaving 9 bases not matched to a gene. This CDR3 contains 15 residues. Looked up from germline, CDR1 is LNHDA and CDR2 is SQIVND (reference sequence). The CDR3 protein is CASRSSGGGWDTQYF. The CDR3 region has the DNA TGTGCCAGTCGTTCTAGCGGGGGGGGCTGGGATACGCAGTATTTT. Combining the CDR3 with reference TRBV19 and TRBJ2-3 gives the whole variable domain DGGITQSPKYLFRKEGQNVTLSCEQNLNHDAMYWYRQDPGQGLRLIYYSQIVNDFQKGDIAEGYSVSREKKESFPLTVTSAQKNPTAFYLCASRSSGGGWDTQYFGPGTRLTVL.

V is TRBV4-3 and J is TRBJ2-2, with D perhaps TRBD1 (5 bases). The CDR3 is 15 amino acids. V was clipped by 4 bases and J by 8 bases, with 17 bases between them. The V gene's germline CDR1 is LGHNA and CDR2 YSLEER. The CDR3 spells CASSLSGANMGELFF. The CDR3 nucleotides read TGCGCCAGCAGCCTTAGTGGGGCTAATATGGGGGAGCTGTTTTTT.

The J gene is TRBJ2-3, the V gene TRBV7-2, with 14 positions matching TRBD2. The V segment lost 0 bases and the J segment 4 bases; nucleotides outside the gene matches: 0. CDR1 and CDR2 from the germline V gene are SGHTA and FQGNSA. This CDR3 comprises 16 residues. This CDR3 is CASSLAGLAGADTQYF. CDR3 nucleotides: TGTGCCAGCAGCTTAGCGGGACTAGCGGGAGCAGATACGCAGTATTTT.

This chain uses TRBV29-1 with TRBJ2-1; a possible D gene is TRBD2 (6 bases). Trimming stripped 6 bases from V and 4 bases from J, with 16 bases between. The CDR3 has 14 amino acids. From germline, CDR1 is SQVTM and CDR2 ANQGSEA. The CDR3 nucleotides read TGCAGCGTAGGAGGGTTCAGAGGTTACAATGAGCAGTTCTTC. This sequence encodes CSVGGFRGYNEQFF.

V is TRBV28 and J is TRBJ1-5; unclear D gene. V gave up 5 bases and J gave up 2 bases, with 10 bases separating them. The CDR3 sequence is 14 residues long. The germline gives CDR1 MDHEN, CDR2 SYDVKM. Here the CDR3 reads CASSIDSGNQPQHF. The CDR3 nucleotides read TGTGCCAGCAGTATAGATAGTGGCAATCAGCCCCAGCATTTT.

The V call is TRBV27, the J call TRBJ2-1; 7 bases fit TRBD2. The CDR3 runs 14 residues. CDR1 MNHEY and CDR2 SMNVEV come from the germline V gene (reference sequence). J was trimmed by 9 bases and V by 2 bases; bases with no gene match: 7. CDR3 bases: TGTGCCAGCAGTTTACCTAGCGGATCCGGTGAGCAGTTCTTC. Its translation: CASSLPSGSGEQFF.